These 29 T cell receptor beta chains came from one sample sequenced in a study of CD4 and CD8 cells across lung adenocarcinoma regions. TCRdb re-analysed the PCR reads in MiXCR, keeping a single row per CDR3 protein. The data show about 19,000 distinct CDR3 sequences, approximately 49% seen once. Source material: CD8+ T cells from the center of a lung tumor. The receptors derive from a female donor with lung adenocarcinoma. The CD4 and CD8 labels of this study may be unreliable.

The chain joins TRBV4-1 to TRBJ2-5; the match to TRBD1 covers 7 bases. The J call is uncertain, as TRBJ2-7 better fits the DNA end. This CDR3 comprises 14 residues. The germline CDR1 and CDR2 sequences are MGHRA and YSYEKL. The CDR3 DNA is TGCGCCAGCAGCCGCGTTGCAACAGGGGACGAGCAGTACTTC. Translation gives CASSRVATGDEQYF.

The chain recombines TRBV11-2 with TRBJ2-3, with D unresolved. The assigned J gene may be wrong: the sequence end matches TRBJ2-7 better. CDR3 size: 12 residues. Germline CDR1 and CDR2: SGHAT and FQNNGV. The CDR3 loop reads CASSFSNNEQYF. For the CDR3, the DNA is TGTGCCAGCAGCTTCAGTAATAATGAGCAGTACTTC.

This clonotype was observed a handful of times. V gene TRBV6-9 combines with J gene TRBJ1-2; no definite D call. The CDR3 is 15 amino acids. Germline V gene sequence: CDR1 MNHGY, CDR2 SVAAGI. V was cut by 4 bases and J by 4 bases, with 16 bases left in between. The CDR3 is CASSFGPGSSYGYTF. The CDR3 DNA follows: TGTGCCAGCAGTTTTGGCCCCGGATCCTCCTATGGCTACACCTTC.

CDR3 in amino acids: CGGSDYETQYF. The DNA for the CDR3 is TGTGGCGGCAGTGACTACGAGACGCAGTACTTC. The chain is built from TRBV27 and TRBJ2-4; possible D gene TRBD2, 5 bases. Germline V lookup: CDR1 MNHEY, CDR2 SMNVEV (reference sequence). CDR3 size: 11 residues.

The V call is TRBV5-1, the J call TRBJ2-3; D assignment may be TRBD1 or TRBD2 (7 bases each). CDR1 SGHRS and CDR2 YFSETQ come from the germline V gene. The CDR3 totals 14 residues. This CDR3 is CAGRGGREQETQYF. The CDR3 bases are TGCGCGGGCAGGGGGGGACGGGAGCAAGAGACGCAGTATTTT.

This clonotype has just a few counts. The chain combines TRBV30 with TRBJ2-1, with D hard to call. This CDR3 contains 14 residues. V was trimmed by 4 bases and J by 6 bases, leaving 16 bases between them. Germline CDR1 reads GTSNPN; CDR2 reads SVGIG (reference sequence). This chain's CDR3 is CAWTRSQNSNEQFF. CDR3 sequence (DNA): TGTGCCTGGACTAGAAGCCAGAATTCCAATGAGCAGTTCTTC.

This clonotype is labeled as medium-sized. This chain joins TRBV6-1 and TRBJ1-4, with TRBD1 matching over 8 bases. The CDR3 is made up of 17 amino acids. The germline V gene has CDR1 MNHNS and CDR2 SASEGT. The junction had 14 bases not matched to a gene; V was cut back by 6 bases and J by 5 bases. CDR3 in DNA: TGTGCCAGCAGCGCTAGAAACTTGGACAGGGCAAATGAAAAACTGTTTTTT. Encoded protein: CASSARNLDRANEKLFF.

This chain uses TRBV27 with TRBJ2-3; a weak D match, TRBD1 (7 bases). The V gene lost 9 bases and the J gene lost 9 bases, with 25 bases spanning the gap. Germline assignment: CDR1 MNHEY and CDR2 SMNVEV (reference sequence). This CDR3 contains 15 residues. The CDR3 is CARGQGGGDKETQYF. CDR3 bases: TGTGCCAGGGGGCAGGGGGGAGGAGACAAAGAGACGCAGTATTTT.

This rearrangement joins TRBV19 to TRBJ2-3, with 16 nucleotides matching TRBD2. V lost 2 bases, J lost 8 bases, and 13 bases stayed unmatched. CDR3 length: 19 residues. CDR1 and CDR2 from the germline V gene are LNHDA and SQIVND (reference sequence). The CDR3 here is CASSIRLGLAGGPPGTQYF. CDR3 bases: TGTGCCAGTAGTATAAGGCTGGGACTAGCGGGAGGGCCCCCCGGTACGCAGTATTTT.

The rearrangement joins TRBV10-1 to TRBJ2-1; D gene unclear. The germline gives CDR1 WNHNN, CDR2 SYGVQD (reference sequence). The length of the CDR3 is 16 residues. V lost 1 base to trimming and J lost 2 bases, with 12 bases between them. CDR3 residues: CASSEYRATPYNEQFF. CDR3 in DNA: TGCGCCAGCAGTGAGTATCGGGCAACCCCCTACAATGAGCAGTTCTTC.

In regard to this clonotype: The junction departs from the called germline gene at one end, perhaps through a read error. The rearrangement uses TRBV27 and TRBJ2-3, with TRBD2 as a possible D gene (6 bases). The germline CDR1 and CDR2 sequences are MNHEY and SMNVEV (reference sequence). This CDR3 region has 15 residues. The CDR3, as DNA: TGTGCCAGCAGTACCCGGGGTAGCGGCACAGATATTCAGTATTTC. Its translation is CASSTRGSGTDIQYF.

This clonotype showed up many times. V is TRBV27 and J is TRBJ2-3; D perhaps matches TRBD1 (6 bases). V was pared by 5 bases and J by 5 bases, with 20 bases between. This CDR3 has 16 amino acids. CDR1 is MNHEY, CDR2 SMNVEV, per germline (reference sequence). CDR3 sequence reads: CASSLGWDTTKDTQYF. CDR3 bases: TGTGCCAGCAGTCTAGGTTGGGACACTACGAAAGATACGCAGTATTTT.

This clonotype qualifies as medium-sized. The V call is TRBV6-6, the J call TRBJ2-5, with TRBD2 identical over 7 bases. The CDR3 runs to 13 residues. The germline V gene has CDR1 MNHNY and CDR2 SVGAGI (reference sequence). The trim removed 11 bases at V and 5 bases at J, leaving 11 bases unmatched. CDR3 sequence reads: CAVGGRFGETQYF. DNA of the CDR3: TGTGCCGTGGGGGGGAGGTTCGGGGAGACCCAGTACTTC.

This chain connects TRBV7-2 to TRBJ1-6; D perhaps matches TRBD1 (5 bases). V lost 2 bases to trimming and J lost 10 bases, with 21 bases between them. This CDR3 is 17 amino acids long. Germline CDR1 is SGHTA and CDR2 is FQGNSA. The CDR3 protein is CASSLSLLGRATSPLHF. The CDR3 DNA is TGTGCCAGCAGCTTATCATTGCTCGGCAGGGCCACCTCACCCCTCCACTTT. Drawing the rest from reference TRBV7-2 and TRBJ1-6, the complete variable domain is GAGVSQSPSNKVTEKGKDVELRCDPISGHTALYWYRQSLGQGLEFLIYFQGNSAPDKSGLPSDRFSAERTGGSVSTLTIQRTQQEDSAVYLCASSLSLLGRATSPLHFGNGTRLTVT.

The J gene is TRBJ2-7, the V gene TRBV6-1; 16 bases map to TRBD2. Trimming at V came to 6 bases and at J to 0 bases, leaving 14 bases not matched to a gene. The CDR3 contains 20 residues. Germline V CDR1 and CDR2: MNHNS, SASEGT. The CDR3 bases are TGTGCCAGCAGCCGCCTCCTACCGGGACTAGCGGGAGGGAACTCCTACGAGCAGTACTTC. Its translation is CASSRLLPGLAGGNSYEQYF.

Details on this clonotype: At one end, the junction sequence differs from germline, possibly due to a read error. The rearrangement links TRBV27 to TRBJ2-3, with D possibly TRBD2 on 5 matching bases. CDR1 and CDR2 (germline): MNHEY, SMNVEV (reference sequence). The CDR3 has 14 amino acids. The CDR3 protein is CAGSLAGDPETQYF. CDR3 nucleotide sequence: TGTGCGGGCAGTTTGGCCGGGGATCCAGAGACGCAGTATTTT.

As concerns this clonotype: Because the CDR3 is missing its conserved closing phenylalanine or tryptophan, this is likely a read error. The limits of the CDR3 on the DNA are not certain, so only TCRdb's listed CDR3 is given. The chain's CDR3 is CASSEQGSVGMGPA. This chain uses TRBV10-1 with TRBJ2-1; the DNA was not used to check the table's D call, TRBD1. The germline V gene encodes CDR1 WNHNN and CDR2 SYGVQD (reference sequence). The CDR3 has 14 residues if both end residues are counted.

The chain carries TRBV6-5 and TRBJ1-2; weak D call: TRBD1 (5 bases). The CDR3 covers 15 residues. Germline assignment: CDR1 MNHEY and CDR2 SVGAGI. The V gene lost 0 bases and the J gene lost 5 bases, with 13 bases spanning the gap. CDR3 in amino acids: CASSYSTGVGYGYTF. CDR3 in DNA: TGTGCCAGCAGTTACTCAACAGGCGTTGGGTATGGCTACACCTTC.

This clonotype has only a few counts. One end of the junction varies from germline; a read error may be responsible. The chain has TRBV10-1 and TRBJ2-3; a weak D match, TRBD1 (6 bases). Per the germline V gene, CDR1 is WNHNN and CDR2 is SYGVQD (reference sequence). CDR3 length: 14 amino acids. CDR3 amino acids: CAGSGGRDQDTQYF. Written as DNA, the CDR3 is TGCGCGGGCAGTGGGGGCCGAGATCAAGATACGCAGTACTTT.

The rearrangement links TRBV6-5 to TRBJ1-4; D possibly corresponds to TRBD1 (5 bases). Germline CDR1 and CDR2: MNHEY and SVGAGI. V was shortened by 7 bases and J by 10 bases, with 13 bases between the two germline ends. The CDR3 spans 12 residues. For the CDR3, the DNA is TGTGCCAGCATTTCCGGGGCAGGAAAACTGTTTTTT. As protein: CASISGAGKLFF.

This clonotype rates as medium-sized (0.01 to 0.1%). This chain links TRBV27 with TRBJ2-1, with D uncertain. Trimming cost V 3 bases and J 7 bases, with 13 bases left between them. The CDR3 totals 14 residues. Germline CDR1 reads MNHEY; CDR2 reads SMNVEV (reference sequence). In nucleotides, the CDR3 is TGTGCCAGCAGTTTTTTTAACAGCTTAAATGAGCAGTTCTTC. Residues: CASSFFNSLNEQFF.

A note on this clonotype: At one end the junction does not follow the germline gene, possibly because of a read error. The chain joins TRBV27 to TRBJ2-3; D is unclear. The germline V gene encodes CDR1 MNHEY and CDR2 SMNVEV (reference sequence). The CDR3 covers 11 residues. CDR3: CASGPTNTQYF. CDR3 nucleotides: TGTGCCAGCGGTCCTACAAATACTCAGTATTTT.

The V call is TRBV27, the J call TRBJ2-4, with TRBD2 as a possible D gene (6 bases). The DNA matches TRBJ2-5 better at its end, which makes the J call doubtful. Germline V lookup: CDR1 MNHEY, CDR2 SMNVEV (reference sequence). CDR3 length equals 13 residues. The CDR3 DNA reads TGTGCCAGCGGGGGGTTTGTCGAAGAGACCCAGTACTTC. It yields the protein CASGGFVEETQYF.

In this sample, this clonotype turned up many times. CDR3 nucleotides: TGTGCCAGCAGCTCCCGGACTCCAAACACCGGGGAGCTGTTTTTT. Translation: CASSSRTPNTGELFF. The chain recombines TRBV7-6 with TRBJ2-2; perhaps TRBD2 as D (5 bases). Trimming shortened V by 4 bases and J by 2 bases, and 11 bases separated the two germline ends. CDR1 is SGHVS, CDR2 FNYEAQ, per germline. CDR3 size: 15 residues. Complete variable domain (other parts from reference TRBV7-6 and TRBJ2-2): GAGVSQSPRYKVTKRGQDVALRCDPISGHVSLYWYRQALGQGPEFLTYFNYEAQQDKSGLPNDRFSAERPEGSISTLTIQRTEQRDSAMYRCASSSRTPNTGELFFGEGSRLTVL.

V gene TRBV6-1 combines with J gene TRBJ2-4, with D hard to call. With 11 bases removed from V and 3 bases from J, the gap between germline ends came to 20 bases. The CDR3 is made up of 15 amino acids. CDR1 is MNHNS, CDR2 SASEGT, per germline. CDR3 sequence reads: CAAGRLGRDKNIQYF. The CDR3 DNA reads TGTGCCGCCGGGCGGTTAGGCCGTGACAAAAACATTCAGTACTTC.

The V and J genes are TRBV6-1 and TRBJ2-1, with TRBD2 matching 9 bases. Trimming took 3 bases from V and 5 from J; bases not matched to a gene: 5. The CDR3 spans 15 residues. The germline V gene has CDR1 MNHNS and CDR2 SASEGT. CDR3 residues: CASSEWGLADNEQFF. CDR3 nucleotides: TGTGCCAGCAGTGAGTGGGGACTAGCCGACAATGAGCAGTTCTTC.

This clonotype was counted at least ten times. CDR3: CASRLGPQMSEAFF. The CDR3 DNA follows: TGTGCCAGCAGGCTGGGACCCCAGATGTCTGAAGCTTTCTTT. The chain employs TRBV6-1 and TRBJ1-1, with D perhaps matching TRBD1 (5 bases). V was shortened by 6 bases and J by 6 bases, with 17 bases between the two germline ends. The CDR3 has 14 amino acids. The V gene's germline CDR1 is MNHNS and CDR2 SASEGT.

This chain joins TRBV12-3 or TRBV12-4 and TRBJ2-3; maybe TRBD2 (6 bases). The last part of the DNA fits TRBJ2-7 better; the J call may be wrong. This CDR3 has 15 residues. The chain's CDR3 is CASSLGRGGKDTQYF. The CDR3 nucleotides read TGTGCCAGCAGTTTGGGGCGGGGAGGCAAAGATACGCAGTACTTC.

The rearrangement joins TRBV27 to TRBJ2-1; a possible D gene is TRBD2 (6 bases). Trimming left V 2 bases short and J 10 bases short, with 18 bases between. The CDR3 loop spans 15 amino acids. Germline CDR1 MNHEY, CDR2 SMNVEV (reference sequence). CDR3 sequence (DNA): TGTGCCAGCAGTTTAACCCGGGACTCAACCTACGAGCAGTTCTTC. The encoded protein is CASSLTRDSTYEQFF.